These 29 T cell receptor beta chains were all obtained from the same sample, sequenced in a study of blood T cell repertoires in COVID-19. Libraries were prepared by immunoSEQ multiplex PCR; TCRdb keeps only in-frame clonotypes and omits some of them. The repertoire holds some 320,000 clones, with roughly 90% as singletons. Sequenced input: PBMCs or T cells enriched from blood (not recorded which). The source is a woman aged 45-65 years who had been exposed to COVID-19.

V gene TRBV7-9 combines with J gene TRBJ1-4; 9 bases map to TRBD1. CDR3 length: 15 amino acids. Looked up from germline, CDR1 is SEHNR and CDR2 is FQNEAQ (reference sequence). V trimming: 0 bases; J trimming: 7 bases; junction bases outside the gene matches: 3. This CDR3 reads CASSLAGQGFEKLFF. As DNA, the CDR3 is TGTGCCAGCAGCTTAGCGGGACAGGGTTTTGAAAAACTGTTTTTT.

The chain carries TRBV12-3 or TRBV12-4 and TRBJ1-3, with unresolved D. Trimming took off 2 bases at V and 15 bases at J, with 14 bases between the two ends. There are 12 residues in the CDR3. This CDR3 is CASSLSRSVTYF. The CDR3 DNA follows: TGTGCCAGCAGTTTATCTCGCAGTGTCACATATTTT.

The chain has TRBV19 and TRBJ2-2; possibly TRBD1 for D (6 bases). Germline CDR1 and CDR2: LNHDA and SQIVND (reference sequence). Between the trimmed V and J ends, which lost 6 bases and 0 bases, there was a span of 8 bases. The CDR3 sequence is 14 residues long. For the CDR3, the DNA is TGTGCCAGTAGGACAGGCACGAACACCGGGGAGCTGTTTTTT. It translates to CASRTGTNTGELFF.

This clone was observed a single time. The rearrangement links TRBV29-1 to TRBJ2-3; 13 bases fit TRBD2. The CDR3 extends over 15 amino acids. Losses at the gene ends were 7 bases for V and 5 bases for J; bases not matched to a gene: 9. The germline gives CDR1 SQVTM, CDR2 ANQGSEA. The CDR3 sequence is CSACLLAGGQDTQYF. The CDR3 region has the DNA TGCAGCGCATGCCTACTAGCGGGGGGGCAAGATACGCAGTATTTT.

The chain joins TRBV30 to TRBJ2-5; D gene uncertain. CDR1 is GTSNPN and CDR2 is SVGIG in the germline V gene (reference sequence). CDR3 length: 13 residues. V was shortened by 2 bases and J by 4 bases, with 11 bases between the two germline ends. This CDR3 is CAWSSDSLETQYF. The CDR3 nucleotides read TGTGCCTGGAGTTCAGATAGCTTAGAGACCCAGTACTTC. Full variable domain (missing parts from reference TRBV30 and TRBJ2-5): SQTIHQWPATLVQPVGSPLSLECTVEGTSNPNLYWYRQAAGRGLQLLFYSVGIGQISSEVPQNLSASRPQDRQFILSSKKLLLSDSGFYLCAWSSDSLETQYFGPGTRLLVL.

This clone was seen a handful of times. CDR3 loop: CASSKGVDPSYGYTF. CDR3 sequence (DNA): TGTGCCAGTAGTAAGGGGGTTGACCCCAGTTATGGCTACACCTTC. This chain uses TRBV19 with TRBJ1-2; a possible D gene is TRBD1 (6 bases). The CDR3 covers 15 residues. Deletions cut 4 bases from V and 5 bases from J, with 17 bases between. Germline loops: CDR1 LNHDA, CDR2 SQIVND (reference sequence).

The CDR3 nucleotides are TGTGCCAGCAGTGGGGCAGGGGGCGGAGGAGAGCCCCAGCATTTT. This sequence encodes CASSGAGGGGEPQHF. V and J are TRBV2 and TRBJ1-5, with 8 bases that match TRBD1. The CDR3 loop spans 15 amino acids. Trimming took 4 bases from V and 8 from J; bases not matched to a gene: 10. Germline V gene sequence: CDR1 SNHLY, CDR2 FYNNEI.

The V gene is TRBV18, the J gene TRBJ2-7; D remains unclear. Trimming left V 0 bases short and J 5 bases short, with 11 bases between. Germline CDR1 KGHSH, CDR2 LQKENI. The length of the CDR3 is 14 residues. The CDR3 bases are TGTGCCAGCTCACCACCGAGAAATCCGGACGAGCAGTACTTC. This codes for CASSPPRNPDEQYF.

Here the CDR3 reads CASSLGQGFGYGYTF. The DNA of the CDR3 is TGCGCCAGCAGCTTGGGACAGGGCTTCGGCTATGGCTACACCTTC. The rearrangement uses TRBV5-1 and TRBJ1-2, with TRBD1 matching over 7 bases. V trimming: 0 bases; J trimming: 4 bases; junction bases outside the gene matches: 6. CDR1 and CDR2 from the germline V gene are SGHRS and YFSETQ. This CDR3 comprises 15 residues.

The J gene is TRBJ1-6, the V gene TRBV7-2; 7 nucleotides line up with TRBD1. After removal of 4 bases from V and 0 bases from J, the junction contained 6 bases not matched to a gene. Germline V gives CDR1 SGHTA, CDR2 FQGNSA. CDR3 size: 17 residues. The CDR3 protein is CASSSWGQTSYNSPLHF. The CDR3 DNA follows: TGTGCCAGCAGCTCATGGGGACAGACCTCCTATAATTCACCCCTCCACTTT.

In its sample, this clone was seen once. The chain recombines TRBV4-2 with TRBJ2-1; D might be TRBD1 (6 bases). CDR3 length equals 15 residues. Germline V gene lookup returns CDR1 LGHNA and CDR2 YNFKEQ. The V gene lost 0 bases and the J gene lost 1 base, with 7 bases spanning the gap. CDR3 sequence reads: CASSQDRGSYNEQFF. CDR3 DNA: TGTGCCAGCAGCCAAGACAGGGGTTCCTACAATGAGCAGTTCTTC.

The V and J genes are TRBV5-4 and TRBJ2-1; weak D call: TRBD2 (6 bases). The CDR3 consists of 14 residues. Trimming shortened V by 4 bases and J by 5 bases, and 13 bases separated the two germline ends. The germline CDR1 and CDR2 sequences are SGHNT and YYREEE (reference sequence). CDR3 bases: TGTGCCAGCAGCCTGGGGACTGGGAACAATGAGCAGTTCTTC. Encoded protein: CASSLGTGNNEQFF.

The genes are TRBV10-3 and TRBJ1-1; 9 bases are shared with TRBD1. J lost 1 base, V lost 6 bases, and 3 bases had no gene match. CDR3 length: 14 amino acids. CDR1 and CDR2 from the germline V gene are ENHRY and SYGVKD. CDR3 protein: CAIRGQGGNTEAFF. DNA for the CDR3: TGTGCCATCAGGGGACAGGGTGGGAACACTGAAGCTTTCTTT.

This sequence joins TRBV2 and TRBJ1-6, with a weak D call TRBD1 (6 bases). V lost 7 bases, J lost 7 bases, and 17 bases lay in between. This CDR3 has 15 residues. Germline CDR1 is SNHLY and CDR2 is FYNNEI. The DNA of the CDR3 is TGTGCCAGCACCACAGGGACACTTCGCAATTCACCCCTCCACTTT. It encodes CASTTGTLRNSPLHF.

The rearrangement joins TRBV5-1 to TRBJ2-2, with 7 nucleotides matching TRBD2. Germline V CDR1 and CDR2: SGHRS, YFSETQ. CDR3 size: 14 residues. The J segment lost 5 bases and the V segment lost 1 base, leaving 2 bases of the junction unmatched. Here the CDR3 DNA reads TGCGCCAGCAGCTTGACTAGCGTGACCGGGGAGCTGTTTTTT. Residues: CASSLTSVTGELFF.

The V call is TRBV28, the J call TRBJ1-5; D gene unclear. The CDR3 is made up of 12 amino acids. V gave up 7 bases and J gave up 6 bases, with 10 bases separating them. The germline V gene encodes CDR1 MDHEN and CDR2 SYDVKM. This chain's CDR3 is CASTPSVQPQHF. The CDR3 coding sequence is TGTGCCAGCACGCCTTCGGTTCAGCCCCAGCATTTT.

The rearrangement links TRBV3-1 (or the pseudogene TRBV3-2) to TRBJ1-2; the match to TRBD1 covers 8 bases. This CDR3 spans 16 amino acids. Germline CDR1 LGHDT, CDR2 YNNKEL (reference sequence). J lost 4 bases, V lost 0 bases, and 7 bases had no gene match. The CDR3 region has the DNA TGTGCCAGCAGCCAAGATCTAGCAGGGGGCAGCTATGGCTACACCTTC. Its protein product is CASSQDLAGGSYGYTF.

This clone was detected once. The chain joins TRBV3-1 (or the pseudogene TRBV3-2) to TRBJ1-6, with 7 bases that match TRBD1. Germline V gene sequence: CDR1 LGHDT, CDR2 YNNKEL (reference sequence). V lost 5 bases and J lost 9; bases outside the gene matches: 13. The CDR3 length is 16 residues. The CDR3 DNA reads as TGTGCCAGCAGCAGGGGGCAGGGGGTAGGTACTTCACCCCTCCACTTT. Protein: CASSRGQGVGTSPLHF.

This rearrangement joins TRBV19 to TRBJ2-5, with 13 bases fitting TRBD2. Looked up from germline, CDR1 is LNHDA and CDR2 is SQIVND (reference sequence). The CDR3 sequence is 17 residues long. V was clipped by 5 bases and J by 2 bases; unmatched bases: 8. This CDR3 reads CASSPRLAGGIQETQYF. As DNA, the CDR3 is TGTGCCAGTAGTCCCCGACTAGCGGGGGGAATACAAGAGACCCAGTACTTC. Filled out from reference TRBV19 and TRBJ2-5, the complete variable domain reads DGGITQSPKYLFRKEGQNVTLSCEQNLNHDAMYWYRQDPGQGLRLIYYSQIVNDFQKGDIAEGYSVSREKKESFPLTVTSAQKNPTAFYLCASSPRLAGGIQETQYFGPGTRLLVL.

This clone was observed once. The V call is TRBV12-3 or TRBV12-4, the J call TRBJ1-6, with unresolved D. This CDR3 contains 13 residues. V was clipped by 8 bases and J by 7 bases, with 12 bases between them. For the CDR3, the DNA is TGTGCCAGCGGGGAGGGCTGGAATTCACCCCTCCACTTT. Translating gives CASGEGWNSPLHF.

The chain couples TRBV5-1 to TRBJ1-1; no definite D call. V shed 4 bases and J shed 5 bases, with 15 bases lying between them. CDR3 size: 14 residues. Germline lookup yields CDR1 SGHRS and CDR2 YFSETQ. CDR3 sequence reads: CASSVTLTGTEAFF. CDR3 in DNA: TGCGCCAGCAGCGTGACGCTGACTGGGACTGAAGCTTTCTTT.

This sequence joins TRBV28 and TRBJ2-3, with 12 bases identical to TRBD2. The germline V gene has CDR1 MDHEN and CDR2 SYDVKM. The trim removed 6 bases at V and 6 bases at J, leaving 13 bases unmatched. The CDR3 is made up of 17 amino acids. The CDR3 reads CASRVLSWTSGVDTQYF. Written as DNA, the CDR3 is TGTGCCAGCAGGGTCCTGTCCTGGACTAGCGGGGTTGATACGCAGTATTTT.

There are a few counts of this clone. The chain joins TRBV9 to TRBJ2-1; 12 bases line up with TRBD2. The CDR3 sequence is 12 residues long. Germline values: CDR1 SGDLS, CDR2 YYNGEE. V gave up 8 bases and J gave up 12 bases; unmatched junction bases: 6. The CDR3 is CASGLAGYTQFF. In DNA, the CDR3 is TGTGCCAGTGGACTAGCGGGATATACGCAGTTCTTC.

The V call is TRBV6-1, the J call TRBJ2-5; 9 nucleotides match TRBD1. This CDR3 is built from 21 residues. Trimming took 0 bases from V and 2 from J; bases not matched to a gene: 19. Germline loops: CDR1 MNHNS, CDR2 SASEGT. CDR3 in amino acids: CASSEALVAGPGQGTQETQYF. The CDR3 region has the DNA TGTGCCAGCAGTGAAGCTTTGGTGGCGGGACCTGGACAGGGGACTCAAGAGACCCAGTACTTC.

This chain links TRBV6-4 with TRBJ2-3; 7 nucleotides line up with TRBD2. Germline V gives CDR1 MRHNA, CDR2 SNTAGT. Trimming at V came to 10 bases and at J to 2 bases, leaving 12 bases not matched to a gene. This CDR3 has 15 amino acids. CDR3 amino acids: CATARSGAVTDTQYF. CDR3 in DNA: TGTGCCACTGCGAGGAGCGGGGCAGTCACAGATACGCAGTATTTT.

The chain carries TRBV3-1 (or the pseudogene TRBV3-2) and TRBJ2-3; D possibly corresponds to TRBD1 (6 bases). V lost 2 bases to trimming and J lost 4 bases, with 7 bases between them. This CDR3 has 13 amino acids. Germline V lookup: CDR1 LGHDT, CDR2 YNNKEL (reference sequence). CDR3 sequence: CASSQPGADTQYF. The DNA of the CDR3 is TGTGCCAGCAGCCAACCAGGGGCAGATACGCAGTATTTT.

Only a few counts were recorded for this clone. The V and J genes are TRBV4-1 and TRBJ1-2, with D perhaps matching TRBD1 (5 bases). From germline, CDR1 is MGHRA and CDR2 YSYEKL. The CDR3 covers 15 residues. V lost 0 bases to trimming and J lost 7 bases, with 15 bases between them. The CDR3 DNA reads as TGCGCCAGCAGCCAAGAGGCAAGGGGATTGGGTGGCTACACCTTC. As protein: CASSQEARGLGGYTF.

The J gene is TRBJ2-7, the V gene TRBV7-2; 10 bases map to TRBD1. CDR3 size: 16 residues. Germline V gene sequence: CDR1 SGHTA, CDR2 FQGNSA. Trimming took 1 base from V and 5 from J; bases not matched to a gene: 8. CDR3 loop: CASSLGPGQGLDEQYF. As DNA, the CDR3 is TGTGCCAGCAGCTTAGGGCCGGGACAGGGGCTTGACGAGCAGTACTTC.

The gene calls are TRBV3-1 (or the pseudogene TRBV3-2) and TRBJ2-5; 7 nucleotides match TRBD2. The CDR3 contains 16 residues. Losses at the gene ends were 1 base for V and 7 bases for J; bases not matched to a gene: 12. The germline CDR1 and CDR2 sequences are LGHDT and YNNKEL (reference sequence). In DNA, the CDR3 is TGTGCCAGCAGCCAAGCGGGGGGTGGGCAATTAGTGACCCAGTACTTC. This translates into CASSQAGGGQLVTQYF.